This is a list of T cell receptor beta chains from one sample in a study of long-term antiretroviral therapy in people with HIV. Assay: immunoSEQ multiplex PCR; the TCRdb copy retains only in-frame clones and omits some. Altogether nearly 30,000 clones are present, 80% to 90% being singletons, with the ten largest covering approximately 8.3%. This sample comprised unsorted PBMCs, obtained 3.2 years before starting antiretroviral therapy. All receptors come from a man aged 45-65 years with HIV. Both conserved end residues are part of each CDR3. A D gene is named only where the DNA matches it firmly. Size values are once, few and many counts, or a class for expanded clones, and some rows have none.

V gene	J gene	D gene	clone size	CDR3 DNA	CDR3 protein
TRBV5-6	TRBJ1-2	TRBD1	-	TGTGCCAGCAGCTTGGGGGGACAGGGTCCGTCGGGTGGCTACACCTTC	CASSLGGQGPSGGYTF
TRBV9	TRBJ2-3	TRBD2	-	TGTGCCAGCAGCGCCACCTTCCCGACTAGCCCAGATACGCAGTATTTT	CASSATFPTSPDTQYF
TRBV6-1	TRBJ2-1	-	-	TGTGCCAGCACTCCATTGGACAATGAGCAGTTCTTC	CASTPLDNEQFF
TRBV15	TRBJ2-7	-	-	TGTGCCACGGGTGTTGGCCGGGCTAGGGAGCAGTACTTC	CATGVGRAREQYF
TRBV2	TRBJ2-7	TRBD1	-	TGTGCCAGCCTAGGACAGGGCTTTAGTTACGAGCAGTACTTC	CASLGQGFSYEQYF
TRBV6-1	TRBJ1-5	-	-	TGTGCCAGCAGTGCTAGGGGATATAGCAATCAGCCCCAGCATTTT	CASSARGYSNQPQHF
TRBV5-1	TRBJ1-4	TRBD1	-	TGCGCCAGCAGCTCGACAGGGGGTAATGAAAAACTGTTTTTT	CASSSTGGNEKLFF
TRBV6-1	TRBJ1-1	-	-	TGTGCCAGCAGTGCCCCTTACAGGAACACTGAAGCTTTCTTT	CASSAPYRNTEAFF
TRBV2	TRBJ2-7	TRBD1	-	TGTGCCAGCAGGCCCCGACGAGGGACAGGGTCTTACGAGCAGTACTTC	CASRPRRGTGSYEQYF
TRBV6-6	TRBJ2-3	-	-	TGTGCCAGCAGTTTTCCGGCAGATACGCAGTATTTT	CASSFPADTQYF
TRBV5-1	TRBJ1-1	TRBD1	-	TGCGCCAGCAGCGCGGACAGGGGGGACACTGAAGCTTTCTTT	CASSADRGDTEAFF
TRBV7-8	TRBJ2-5	-	-	TGTGCCAGCAGCTTTAGGGAGGGGGCGACGTCTAAGACCCAGTACTTC	CASSFREGATSKTQYF
TRBV5-1	TRBJ2-7	-	once	TGCGCCAGCAGCCCCCCAGGTCTAGGTGAGCAGTACTTC	CASSPPGLGEQYF
TRBV6-4	TRBJ2-1	-	-	TGTGCCAGCAGTGACTCTAAAGGGCACTCCTACAATGAGCAGTTCTTC	CASSDSKGHSYNEQFF
TRBV15	TRBJ2-1	-	-	TGTGCCACCAGCAGAGATTACACTCACAATGAGCAGTTCTTC	CATSRDYTHNEQFF
TRBV10-1	TRBJ2-2	-	-	TGCGCCAGCAGCCCCGAGGTCTTAGTACGCGGGGAGCTGTTTTTT	CASSPEVLVRGELFF
TRBV10-1	TRBJ1-5	TRBD1	few	TGCGCCAGCAGTGAATCCGGGACAGGGGCTGTGAGCAATCAGCCCCAGCATTTT	CASSESGTGAVSNQPQHF
TRBV4-3	TRBJ1-1	-	-	TGCGCCAGCAGCCCCAAGATACCAGGGGACACTGAAGCTTTCTTT	CASSPKIPGDTEAFF
TRBV6-1	TRBJ1-6	-	-	TGTGCCAGCACGGGGCAGAGGGATTCACCCCTCCACTTT	CASTGQRDSPLHF
TRBV18	TRBJ2-3	-	-	TGTGCCAGCTCGCAGCTAGCTAGCACAGATACGCAGTATTTT	CASSQLASTDTQYF
TRBV9	TRBJ2-7	-	-	TGTGCCAGCAGTAGGGGTTTTGGGCGGGAAGACTACGAGCAGTACTTC	CASSRGFGREDYEQYF
TRBV19	TRBJ2-5	-	few	TGTGCCAGCTCAGGGTTCGGAGAGACCCAGTACTTC	CASSGFGETQYF
TRBV6-5	TRBJ2-5	-	-	TGTGCCAGCAGTTACTCGAGAGGGGGGGGTCAAGAGACCCAGTACTTC	CASSYSRGGGQETQYF
TRBV5-8	TRBJ2-7	TRBD1	-	TGTGCCAGCAGCTTGGGAGCCGGACAGGGCACCTACGAGCAGTACTTC	CASSLGAGQGTYEQYF
TRBV2	TRBJ1-1	-	-	TGTGCCAGCGGGTTGGTCACTGAAGCTTTCTTT	CASGLVTEAFF